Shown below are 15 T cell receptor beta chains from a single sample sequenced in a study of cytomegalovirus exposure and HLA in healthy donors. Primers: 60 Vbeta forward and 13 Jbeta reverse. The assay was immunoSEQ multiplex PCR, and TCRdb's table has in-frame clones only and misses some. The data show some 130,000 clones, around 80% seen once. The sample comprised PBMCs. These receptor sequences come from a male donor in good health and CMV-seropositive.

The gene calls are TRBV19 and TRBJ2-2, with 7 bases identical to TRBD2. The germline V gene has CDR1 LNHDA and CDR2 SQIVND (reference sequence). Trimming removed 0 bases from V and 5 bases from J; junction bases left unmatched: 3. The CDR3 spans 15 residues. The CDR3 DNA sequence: TGTGCCAGTAGTATAGAGGGGAGGGTGACCGGGGAGCTGTTTTTT. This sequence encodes CASSIEGRVTGELFF.

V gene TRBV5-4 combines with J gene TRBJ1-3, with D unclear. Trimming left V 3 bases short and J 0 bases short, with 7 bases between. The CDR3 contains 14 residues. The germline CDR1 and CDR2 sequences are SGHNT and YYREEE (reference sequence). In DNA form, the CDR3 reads TGTGCCAGCAGCTCGGGTGGCTCTGGAAACACCATATATTTT. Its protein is CASSSGGSGNTIYF.

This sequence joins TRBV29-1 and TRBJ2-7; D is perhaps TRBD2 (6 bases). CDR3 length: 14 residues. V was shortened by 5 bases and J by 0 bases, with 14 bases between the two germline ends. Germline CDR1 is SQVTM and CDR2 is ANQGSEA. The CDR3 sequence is CSVSRDGSSYEQYF. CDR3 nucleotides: TGCAGCGTTAGTAGGGACGGGAGCTCCTACGAGCAGTACTTC.

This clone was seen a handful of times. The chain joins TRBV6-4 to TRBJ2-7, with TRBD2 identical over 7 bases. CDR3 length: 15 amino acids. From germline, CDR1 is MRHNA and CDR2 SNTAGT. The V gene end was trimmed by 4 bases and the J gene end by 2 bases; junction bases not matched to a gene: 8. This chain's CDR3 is CASSVSASGTYEQYF. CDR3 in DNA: TGTGCCAGCAGTGTGTCGGCTAGCGGAACCTACGAGCAGTACTTC.

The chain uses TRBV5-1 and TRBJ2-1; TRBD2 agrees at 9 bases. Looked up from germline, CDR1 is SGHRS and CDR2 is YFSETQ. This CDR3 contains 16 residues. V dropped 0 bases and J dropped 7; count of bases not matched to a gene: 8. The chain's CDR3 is CASSLDLGGGGNEQFF. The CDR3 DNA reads TGCGCCAGCAGCTTGGACCTTGGCGGGGGGGGTAATGAGCAGTTCTTC.

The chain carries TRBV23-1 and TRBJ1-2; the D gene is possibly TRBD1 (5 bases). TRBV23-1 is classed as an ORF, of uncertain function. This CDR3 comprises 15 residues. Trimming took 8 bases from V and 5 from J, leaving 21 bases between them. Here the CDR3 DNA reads TGCGCCAGCGGTGAGATAGGGGATGAGAAGTATGGCTACACCTTC. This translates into CASGEIGDEKYGYTF.

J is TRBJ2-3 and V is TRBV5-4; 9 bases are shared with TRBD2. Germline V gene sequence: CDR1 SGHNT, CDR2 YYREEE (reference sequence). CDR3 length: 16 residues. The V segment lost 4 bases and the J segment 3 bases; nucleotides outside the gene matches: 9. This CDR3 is CASSPSGGGATDTQYF. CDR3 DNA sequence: TGTGCCAGCAGCCCCTCGGGCGGGGGGGCAACAGATACGCAGTATTTT.

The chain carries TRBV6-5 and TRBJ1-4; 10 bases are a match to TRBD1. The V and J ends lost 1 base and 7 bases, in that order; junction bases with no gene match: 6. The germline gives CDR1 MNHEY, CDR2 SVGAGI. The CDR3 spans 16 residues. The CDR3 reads CASSYWGGTGAEKLFF. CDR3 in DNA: TGTGCCAGCAGTTACTGGGGAGGGACAGGGGCTGAAAAACTGTTTTTT.

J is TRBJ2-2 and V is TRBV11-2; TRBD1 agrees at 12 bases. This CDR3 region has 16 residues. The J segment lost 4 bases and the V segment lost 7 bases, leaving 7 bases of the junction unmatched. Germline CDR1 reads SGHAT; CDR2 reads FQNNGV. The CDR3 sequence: CASKKRDRGRTGELFF. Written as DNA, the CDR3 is TGTGCCAGCAAAAAACGGGACAGGGGGCGCACCGGGGAGCTGTTTTTT.

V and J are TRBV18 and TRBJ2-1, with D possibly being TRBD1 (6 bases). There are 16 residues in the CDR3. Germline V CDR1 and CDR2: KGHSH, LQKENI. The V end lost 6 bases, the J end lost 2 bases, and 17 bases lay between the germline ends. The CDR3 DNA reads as TGTGCCAGCTCGTATACAGGGTCCCCCACCTACAATGAGCAGTTCTTC. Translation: CASSYTGSPTYNEQFF.

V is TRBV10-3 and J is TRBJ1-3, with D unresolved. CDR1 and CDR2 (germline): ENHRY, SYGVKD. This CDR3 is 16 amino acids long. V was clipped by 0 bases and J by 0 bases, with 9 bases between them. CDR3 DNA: TGTGCCATCAGTGAGTCGGCAGTCAGCTCTGGAAACACCATATATTTT. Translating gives CAISESAVSSGNTIYF.

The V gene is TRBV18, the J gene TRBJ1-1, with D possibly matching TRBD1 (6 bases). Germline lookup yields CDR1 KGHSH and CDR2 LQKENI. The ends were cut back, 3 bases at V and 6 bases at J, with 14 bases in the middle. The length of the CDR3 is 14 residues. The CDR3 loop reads CASSPAGGAAEAFF. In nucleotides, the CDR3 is TGTGCCAGCTCACCGGCTGGGGGGGCAGCTGAAGCTTTCTTT.

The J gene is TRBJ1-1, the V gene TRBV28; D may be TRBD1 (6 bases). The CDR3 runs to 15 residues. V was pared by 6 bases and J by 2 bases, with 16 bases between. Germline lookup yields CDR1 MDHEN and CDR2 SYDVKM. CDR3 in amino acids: CASRGGPKPNTEAFF. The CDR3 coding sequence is TGTGCCAGCAGGGGGGGGCCTAAACCAAACACTGAAGCTTTCTTT.

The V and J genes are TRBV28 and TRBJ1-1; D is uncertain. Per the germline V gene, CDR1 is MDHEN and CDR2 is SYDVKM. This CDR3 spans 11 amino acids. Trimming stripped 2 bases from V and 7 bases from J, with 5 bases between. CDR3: CASSLRSEAFF. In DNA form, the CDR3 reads TGTGCCAGCAGTTTACGGAGTGAAGCTTTCTTT. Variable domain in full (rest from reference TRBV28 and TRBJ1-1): DVKVTQSSRYLVKRTGEKVFLECVQDMDHENMFWYRQDPGLGLRLIYFSYDVKMKEKGDIPEGYSVSREKKERFSLILESASTNQTSMYLCASSLRSEAFFGQGTRLTVV.

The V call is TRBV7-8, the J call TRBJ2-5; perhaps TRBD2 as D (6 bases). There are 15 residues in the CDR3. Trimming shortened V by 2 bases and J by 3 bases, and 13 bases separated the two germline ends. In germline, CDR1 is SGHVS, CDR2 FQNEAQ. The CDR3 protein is CASSLPGREEETQYF. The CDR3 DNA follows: TGTGCCAGCAGCTTACCCGGCAGGGAGGAAGAGACCCAGTACTTC.